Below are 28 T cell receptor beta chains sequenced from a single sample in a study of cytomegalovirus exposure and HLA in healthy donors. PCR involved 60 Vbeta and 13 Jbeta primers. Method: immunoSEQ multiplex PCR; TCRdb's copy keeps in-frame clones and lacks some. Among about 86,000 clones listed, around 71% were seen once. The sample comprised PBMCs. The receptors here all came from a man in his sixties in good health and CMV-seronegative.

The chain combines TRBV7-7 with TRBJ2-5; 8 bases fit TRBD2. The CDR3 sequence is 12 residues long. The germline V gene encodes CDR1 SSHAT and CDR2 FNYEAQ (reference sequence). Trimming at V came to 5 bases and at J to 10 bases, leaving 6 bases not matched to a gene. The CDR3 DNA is TGTGCCAGCAGCCCGGGGGGGAAAAACCAGTACTTC. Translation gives CASSPGGKNQYF.

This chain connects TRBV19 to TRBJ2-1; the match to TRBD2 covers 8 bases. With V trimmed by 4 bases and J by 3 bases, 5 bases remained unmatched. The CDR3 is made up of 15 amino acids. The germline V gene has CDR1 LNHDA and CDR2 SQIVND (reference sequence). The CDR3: CASSTSGGFYNEQFF. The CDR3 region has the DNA TGTGCCAGTAGTACGAGCGGGGGATTCTACAATGAGCAGTTCTTC.

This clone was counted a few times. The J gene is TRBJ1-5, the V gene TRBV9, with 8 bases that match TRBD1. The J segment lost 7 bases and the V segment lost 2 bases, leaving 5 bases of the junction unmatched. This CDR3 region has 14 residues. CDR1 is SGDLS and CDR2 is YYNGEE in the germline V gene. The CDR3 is CASSVGQGRQPQHF. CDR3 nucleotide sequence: TGTGCCAGCAGCGTTGGACAGGGAAGACAGCCCCAGCATTTT.

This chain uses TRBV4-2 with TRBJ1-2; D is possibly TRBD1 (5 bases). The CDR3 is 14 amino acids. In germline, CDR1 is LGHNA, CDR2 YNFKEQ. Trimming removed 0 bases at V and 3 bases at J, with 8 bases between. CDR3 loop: CASSQDRQHYGYTF. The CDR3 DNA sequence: TGTGCCAGCAGCCAAGATAGACAGCACTATGGCTACACCTTC.

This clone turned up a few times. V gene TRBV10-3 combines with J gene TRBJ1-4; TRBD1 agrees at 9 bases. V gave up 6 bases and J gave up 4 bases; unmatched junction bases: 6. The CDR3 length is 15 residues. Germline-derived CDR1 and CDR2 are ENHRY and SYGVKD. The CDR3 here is CAISEQGAHNEKLFF. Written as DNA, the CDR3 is TGTGCCATCAGCGAACAGGGGGCCCATAATGAAAAACTGTTTTTT.

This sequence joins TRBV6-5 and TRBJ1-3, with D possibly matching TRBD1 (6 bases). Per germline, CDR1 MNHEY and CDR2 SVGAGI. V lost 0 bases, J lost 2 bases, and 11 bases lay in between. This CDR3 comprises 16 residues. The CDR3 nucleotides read TGTGCCAGCAGTTACTCGGAGGCAGGGGCTGGAAACACCATATATTTT. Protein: CASSYSEAGAGNTIYF.

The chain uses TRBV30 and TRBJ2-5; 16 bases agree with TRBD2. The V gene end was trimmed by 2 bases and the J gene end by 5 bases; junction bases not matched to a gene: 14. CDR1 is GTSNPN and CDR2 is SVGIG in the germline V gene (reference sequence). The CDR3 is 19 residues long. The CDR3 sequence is CAWSPPGLAGGPGVETQYF. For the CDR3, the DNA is TGTGCCTGGAGTCCACCGGGACTAGCGGGGGGGCCGGGTGTCGAGACCCAGTACTTC.

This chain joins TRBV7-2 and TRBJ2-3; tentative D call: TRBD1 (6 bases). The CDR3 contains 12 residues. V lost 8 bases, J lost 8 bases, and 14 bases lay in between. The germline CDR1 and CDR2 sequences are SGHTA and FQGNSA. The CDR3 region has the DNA TGTGCCAGCTCTCCAGGGGAGTTTACGCAGTATTTT. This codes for CASSPGEFTQYF.

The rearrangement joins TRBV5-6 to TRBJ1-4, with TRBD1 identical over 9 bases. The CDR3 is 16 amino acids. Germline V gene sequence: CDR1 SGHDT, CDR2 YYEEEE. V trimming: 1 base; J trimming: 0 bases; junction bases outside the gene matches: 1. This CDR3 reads CASSLRQGATNEKLFF. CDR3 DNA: TGTGCCAGCAGCTTGAGACAGGGGGCAACTAATGAAAAACTGTTTTTT.

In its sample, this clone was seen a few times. As DNA, the CDR3 is TGTGCCAGCAGCCTGGGACAGGGGGCGAACACCGGGGAGCTGTTTTTT. It encodes CASSLGQGANTGELFF. The rearrangement uses TRBV7-6 and TRBJ2-2; 11 bases are shared with TRBD1. The germline V gene has CDR1 SGHVS and CDR2 FNYEAQ. Trimming took 5 bases from V and 0 from J; bases not matched to a gene: 2. The CDR3 sequence is 16 residues long.

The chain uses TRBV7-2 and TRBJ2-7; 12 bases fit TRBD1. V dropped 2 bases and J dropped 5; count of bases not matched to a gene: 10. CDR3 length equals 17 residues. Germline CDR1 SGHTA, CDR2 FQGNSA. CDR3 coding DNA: TGTGCCAGCAGCTTATTTGTGCGGGACAGGGGGCCCCACGAGCAGTACTTC. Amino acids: CASSLFVRDRGPHEQYF. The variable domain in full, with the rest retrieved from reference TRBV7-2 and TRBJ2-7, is GAGVSQSPSNKVTEKGKDVELRCDPISGHTALYWYRQSLGQGLEFLIYFQGNSAPDKSGLPSDRFSAERTGGSVSTLTIQRTQQEDSAVYLCASSLFVRDRGPHEQYFGPGTRLTVT.

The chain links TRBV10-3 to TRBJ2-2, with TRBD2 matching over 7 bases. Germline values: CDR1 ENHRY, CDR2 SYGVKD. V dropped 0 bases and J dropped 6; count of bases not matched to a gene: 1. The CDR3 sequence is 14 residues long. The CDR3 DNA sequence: TGTGCCATCAGTGAGTCCCGGGGGGCCGGGGAGCTGTTTTTT. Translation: CAISESRGAGELFF.

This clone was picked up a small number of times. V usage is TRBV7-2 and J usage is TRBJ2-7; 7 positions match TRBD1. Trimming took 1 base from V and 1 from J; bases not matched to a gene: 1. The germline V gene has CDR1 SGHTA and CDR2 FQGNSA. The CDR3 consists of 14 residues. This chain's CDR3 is CASSLGGQSYEQYF. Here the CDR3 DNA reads TGTGCCAGCAGCTTAGGGGGACAGTCCTACGAGCAGTACTTC.

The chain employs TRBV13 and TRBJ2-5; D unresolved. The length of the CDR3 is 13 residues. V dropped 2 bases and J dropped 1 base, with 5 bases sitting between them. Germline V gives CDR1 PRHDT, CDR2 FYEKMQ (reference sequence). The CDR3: CASSLYGQETQYF. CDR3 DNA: TGTGCCAGCAGCTTATACGGCCAAGAGACCCAGTACTTC.

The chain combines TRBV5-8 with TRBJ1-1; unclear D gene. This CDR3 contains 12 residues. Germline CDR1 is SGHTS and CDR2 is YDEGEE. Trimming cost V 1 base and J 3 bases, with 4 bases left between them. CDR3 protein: CASSLPYTEAFF. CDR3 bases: TGTGCCAGCAGCTTGCCATACACTGAAGCTTTCTTT.

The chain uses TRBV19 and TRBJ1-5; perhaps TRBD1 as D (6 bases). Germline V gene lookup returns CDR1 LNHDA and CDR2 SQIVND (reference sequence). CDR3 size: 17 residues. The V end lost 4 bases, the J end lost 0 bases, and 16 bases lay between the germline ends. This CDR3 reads CASSTTTGAFSNQPQHF. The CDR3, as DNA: TGTGCCAGTAGTACGACGACAGGTGCCTTTAGCAATCAGCCCCAGCATTTT.

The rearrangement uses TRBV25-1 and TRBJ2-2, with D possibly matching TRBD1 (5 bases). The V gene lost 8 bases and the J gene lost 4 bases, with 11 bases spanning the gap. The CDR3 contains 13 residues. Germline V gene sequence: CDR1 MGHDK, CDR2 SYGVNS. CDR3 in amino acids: CASQGVGTGELFF. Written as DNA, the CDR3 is TGTGCCAGCCAAGGGGTCGGCACCGGGGAGCTGTTTTTT.

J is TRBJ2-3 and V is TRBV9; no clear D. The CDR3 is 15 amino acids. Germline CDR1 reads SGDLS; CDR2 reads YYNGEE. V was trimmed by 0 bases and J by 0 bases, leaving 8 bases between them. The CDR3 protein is CASSVGVTSTDTQYF. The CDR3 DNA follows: TGTGCCAGCAGCGTAGGAGTTACTAGCACAGATACGCAGTATTTT.

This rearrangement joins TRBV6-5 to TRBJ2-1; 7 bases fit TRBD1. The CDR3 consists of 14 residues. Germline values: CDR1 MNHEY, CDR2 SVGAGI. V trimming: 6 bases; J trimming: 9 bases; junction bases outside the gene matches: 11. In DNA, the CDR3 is TGTGCCAGCAGCCCTCTACACAGGGGTGTTGAGCAGTTCTTC. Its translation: CASSPLHRGVEQFF.

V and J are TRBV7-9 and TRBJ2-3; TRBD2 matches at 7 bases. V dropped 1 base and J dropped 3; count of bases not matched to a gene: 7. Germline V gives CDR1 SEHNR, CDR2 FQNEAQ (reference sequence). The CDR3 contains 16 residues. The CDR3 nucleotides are TGTGCCAGCAGCTTAGTACCGGGAGGTGGTACAGATACGCAGTATTTT. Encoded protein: CASSLVPGGGTDTQYF.

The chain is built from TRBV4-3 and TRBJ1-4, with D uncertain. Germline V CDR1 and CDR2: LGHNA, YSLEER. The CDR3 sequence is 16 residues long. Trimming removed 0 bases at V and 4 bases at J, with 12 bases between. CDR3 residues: CASSQETGIGNEKLFF. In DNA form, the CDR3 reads TGCGCCAGCAGCCAAGAAACGGGAATCGGTAATGAAAAACTGTTTTTT.

The CDR3 nucleotides are TGTGCCAGCGGCGAGGGAGGGGGGGGCCGGGACGAGCAGTACTTC. Translating gives CASGEGGGGRDEQYF. V usage is TRBV13 and J usage is TRBJ2-7; TRBD2 might be the D (7 bases). CDR1 is PRHDT and CDR2 is FYEKMQ in the germline V gene (reference sequence). V was pared by 8 bases and J by 5 bases, with 22 bases between. The CDR3 consists of 15 residues.

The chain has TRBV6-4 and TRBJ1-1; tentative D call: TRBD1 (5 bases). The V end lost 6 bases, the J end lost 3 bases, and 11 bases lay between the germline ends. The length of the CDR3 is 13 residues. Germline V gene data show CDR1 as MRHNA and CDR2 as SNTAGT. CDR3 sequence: CASSEDSYTEAFF. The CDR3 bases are TGTGCCAGCAGCGAAGACAGCTACACTGAAGCTTTCTTT.

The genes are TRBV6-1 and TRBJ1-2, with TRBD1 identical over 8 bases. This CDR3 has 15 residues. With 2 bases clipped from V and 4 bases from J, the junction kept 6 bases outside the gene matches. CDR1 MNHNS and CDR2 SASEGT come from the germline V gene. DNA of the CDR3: TGTGCCAGCAGTGAAATTAAGGACAGGGTCTATGGCTACACCTTC. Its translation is CASSEIKDRVYGYTF.

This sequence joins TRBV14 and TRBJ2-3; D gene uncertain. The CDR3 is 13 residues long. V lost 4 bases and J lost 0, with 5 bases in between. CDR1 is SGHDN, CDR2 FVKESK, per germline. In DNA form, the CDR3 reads TGTGCCAGCAGCCTCTTCAGCACAGATACGCAGTATTTT. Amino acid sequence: CASSLFSTDTQYF.

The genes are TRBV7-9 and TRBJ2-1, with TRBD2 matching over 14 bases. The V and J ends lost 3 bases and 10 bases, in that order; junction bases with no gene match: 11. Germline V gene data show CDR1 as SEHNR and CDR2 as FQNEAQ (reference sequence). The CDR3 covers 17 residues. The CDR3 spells CASSFVGTSGGPHEQFF. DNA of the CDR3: TGTGCCAGCAGCTTTGTCGGGACTAGCGGGGGCCCTCACGAGCAGTTCTTC.

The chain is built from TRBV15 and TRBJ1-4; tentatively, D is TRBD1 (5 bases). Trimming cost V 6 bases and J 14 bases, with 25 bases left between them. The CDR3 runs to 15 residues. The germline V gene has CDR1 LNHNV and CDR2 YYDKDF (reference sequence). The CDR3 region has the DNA TGTGCCACCAGAGAGGAGTCAGGGTCCCATATAAGGCTGTTTTTT. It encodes CATREESGSHIRLFF.

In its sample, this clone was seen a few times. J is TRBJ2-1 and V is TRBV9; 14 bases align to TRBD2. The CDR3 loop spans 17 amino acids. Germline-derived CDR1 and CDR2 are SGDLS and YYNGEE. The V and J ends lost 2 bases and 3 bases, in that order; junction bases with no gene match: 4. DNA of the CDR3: TGTGCCAGCAGCGTCCGACTAGCGGGGGGGCGCTACAATGAGCAGTTCTTC. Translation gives CASSVRLAGGRYNEQFF.